This T cell receptor (beta chain) was recovered during a study of neoadjuvant nivolumab and ipilimumab in lung cancer. Study-wide findings and caveats: Resected tumors had greater TCR richness and clonality than uninvolved lung. TCR clonality did not significantly correlate with pathologic tumor regression.

Per germline, CDR1 MDHEN and CDR2 SYDVKM. CDR3 length: 12 amino acids. V lost 6 bases and J 4 bases, leaving 9 bases between the germline ends. Note on this clone: As yet, its antigen is unknown.

TCRdb's table, derived via immunoSEQ multiplex PCR, lists solely in-frame clones and lacks some. The repertoire holds around 6,000 clones, with about 61% as singletons. Material: tumor tissue, obtained after neoadjuvant nivolumab, alone or with ipilimumab, at or shortly before surgery. The source is an adult with non-small cell lung cancer. V is TRBV28 and J is TRBJ1-1; the D is unclear. CDR3 sequence: CASSKASTEAFF. The CDR3 coding sequence is TGTGCCAGCAGCAAGGCCTCCACTGAAGCTTTCTTT.